A selection of T cell receptor beta chains follows, all from one sample in a study of beta chain features in type 1 diabetes. Generated by immunoSEQ multiplex PCR, the TCRdb table keeps only in-frame clones and is missing some. The sample contains about half a million clones, over 10% of which appear only once. The material sequenced was naive CD4+ T cells from blood. These receptors all come from a woman younger than 30 in good health. Both conserved end residues are trimmed from each CDR3. Expanded clones are given a class, and other clones once, few, many or no size at all.

clone size	V gene	J gene	CDR3 protein
few	TRBV18	TRBJ2-6	ASSPISLSGANVLT
few	TRBV4-1	TRBJ2-7	ASSQATTSGLYYEQY
few	TRBV5-5	TRBJ2-3	ASSLGTYTDTQY
few	TRBV7-2	TRBJ2-1	ASRQGQGSYNEQF
few	TRBV29-1	TRBJ2-1	SVEGPSGGFNEQF
few	TRBV19	TRBJ2-1	ASSIPLVNSEQF
.	TRBV7-9	TRBJ2-1	ASSLAGLADEQF
.	TRBV15	TRBJ1-1	ATSIRQGQGRTEAF
.	TRBV6-6	TRBJ1-3	ASTTLGGLAIY
few	TRBV2	TRBJ1-1	ASRSDGKNTEAF
.	TRBV29-1	TRBJ1-5	SVEAPGWPQH
.	TRBV10-3	TRBJ1-6	AISRGQNNSPLH
.	TRBV5-1	TRBJ2-5	ASSSSEETQY
.	TRBV30	TRBJ1-1	AWSVRMWSGQTGLTEAF
few	TRBV19	TRBJ2-7	ASSALAGGSYEQY
few	TRBV4-3	TRBJ2-3	ASSQDREGDTQY
few	TRBV5-1	TRBJ2-1	ASSLDSGAYNEQF
.	TRBV4-1	TRBJ2-5	ASSPASGGGGETQY
few	TRBV7-9	TRBJ1-1	ASSLQGNTEAF
.	TRBV29-1	TRBJ2-1	SVEGASGRYNEQF
.	TRBV7-2	TRBJ2-6	ASSLGGPGANVLT
.	TRBV2	TRBJ1-5	ASWLGGPNQPQH
many	TRBV10-3	TRBJ2-5	AISPTGTETQY
few	TRBV7-9	TRBJ2-1	ASSPGTGRYNEQF